Reported below is one T cell receptor beta chain. The antigen this receptor binds is unknown. No base-level quality is on record; no much larger clone is a single base apart. The source of the sample is a study of response to subunit inactivated influenza vaccine listed by TCRdb under 2018. Study-wide context: Deep quantitative profiling of the T cell receptor repertoire was used in the study to follow responses to a trivalent subunit inactivated influenza vaccine. The paper's findings and limits, for the study overall: According to the authors, only a limited number of new T cells may be recruited by each seasonal influenza vaccination.

CDR3 length: 14 amino acids, cysteine to phenylalanine. The kept DNA is CDR3 alone, 42 bases in frame from the first base. V is pared back by 3 bases and J by 7 bases, with 16 bases lying between the germline termini. To prepare the library, RT-PCR was applied. TCRdb records Illumina HiSeq 2500 as the sequencer. TCRdb trimmed the raw reads at Q25, called clones with MiXCR and kept productive beta chains. One record per CDR3 amino acid sequence lists the most common genes and DNA. The sample contains about 570,000 distinct CDR3 sequences, roughly 10% of them found a single time. More than 8.5% of the sample comes from the top ten.

The chain is made from TRBV12-3 or TRBV12-4 and TRBJ2-7; the D gene may be TRBD1 or TRBD2, since each aligns over 5 bases. This sequence originates from a man aged 45 to 65 who received an inactivated influenza vaccine. Donor details come from another sample of the same person, matched by shared clones. The sequences come from PBMCs from blood, collected on the day of vaccination. The CDR3 reads as follows: CASSFKGPAGEQYF. Read as DNA, the sequence is TGTGCCAGCAGTTTTAAGGGACCGGCTGGAGAGCAGTACTTC.